The clone carrying this T cell receptor (beta chain) was found many times. J was trimmed by 5 bases and V by 2 bases; bases with no gene match: 16. This CDR3 is 18 amino acids long. Germline CDR1 reads SGHTA; CDR2 reads FQGNSA. This entry comes from a study of T-cell reconstitution after alpha-beta-depleted transplantation in children. A library of TCRbeta sequences, prepared with unique molecular identifiers, was generated. TCRdb recomputed calls from the PCR reads with MiXCR, one row per CDR3 protein. The sample contains 230,000 or so distinct CDR3 sequences, 12% of which appear only once. This chain joins TRBV7-2 and TRBJ2-7; the match to TRBD2 covers 9 bases. The clonotype originates from a human donor who donated a stem cell graft to a child with acute lymphoblastic leukemia. The sequencing here drew on PBMCs from the stem cell graft donor, taken from the stem cell graft. DNA for the CDR3: TGTGCCAGCAGCTTATGGGGACTAGCCCCCGGACAGCGTGACGAGCAGTACTTC. This codes for CASSLWGLAPGQRDEQYF.